These T cell receptor beta chains were read from a single sample in a study of blood T cell repertoires in COVID-19. The data were produced by immunoSEQ multiplex PCR, yet TCRdb's version contains in-frame clones alone and is incomplete. The sample contains over 200,000 clones, over 75% of which appear only once. The sample taken for sequencing was peripheral blood. All receptors come from a human donor in a cohort sampled during active COVID-19. CDR3s include the opening cysteine and the closing phenylalanine or tryptophan. Each record gives: J gene, clone size, V gene, D gene, CDR3 protein, CDR3 DNA. A D gene is named only where the DNA matches it firmly. Some rows have no size entry. The others give once, few or many, or a class for an expanded clone.

J: TRBJ2-1; size: NA; V: TRBV6-5; D: NA; CDR3: CASSYGALTYNEQFF; DNA: TGTGCCAGCAGTTACGGAGCGCTAACCTACAATGAGCAGTTCTTC
J: TRBJ2-7; size: NA; V: TRBV28; D: NA; CDR3: CASSLAANSRVHEQYF; DNA: TGTGCCAGCAGTTTGGCCGCGAACAGTAGAGTCCACGAGCAGTACTTC
J: TRBJ2-7; size: once; V: TRBV5-6; D: NA; CDR3: CASRSSPGVSYEQYF; DNA: TGTGCCAGCAGATCTTCTCCGGGAGTCTCCTACGAGCAGTACTTC
J: TRBJ1-5; size: few; V: TRBV12-3/TRBV12-4; D: NA; CDR3: CASSQGGQPQHF; DNA: TGTGCCAGCAGTCAAGGGGGTCAGCCCCAGCATTTT
J: TRBJ2-3; size: NA; V: TRBV6-5; D: TRBD1; CDR3: CASRMGQGADTQYF; DNA: TGTGCCAGCAGGATGGGGCAGGGGGCAGATACGCAGTATTTT
J: TRBJ1-2; size: once; V: TRBV4-1; D: NA; CDR3: CASSQEPSFLGYTF; DNA: TGCGCCAGCAGCCAAGAACCGAGTTTTCTGGGCTACACCTTC
J: TRBJ1-1; size: NA; V: TRBV27; D: TRBD1; CDR3: CASRTGEGEAFF; DNA: TGTGCCAGCAGGACAGGGGAGGGTGAAGCTTTCTTT
J: TRBJ2-7; size: few; V: TRBV3-1/TRBV3-2; D: NA; CDR3: CASSQVSGDEQYF; DNA: TGTGCCAGCAGCCAAGTGAGCGGAGACGAGCAGTACTTC
J: TRBJ2-5; size: NA; V: TRBV6-2/TRBV6-3; D: NA; CDR3: CASSNGVGPQETQYF; DNA: TGTGCCAGCAGTAACGGGGTCGGCCCGCAAGAGACCCAGTACTTC
J: TRBJ2-7; size: NA; V: TRBV7-2; D: TRBD1; CDR3: CASSFRTGSSYEQYF; DNA: TGTGCCAGCAGCTTTAGGACAGGGAGCTCCTACGAGCAGTACTTC
J: TRBJ1-1; size: few; V: TRBV30; D: NA; CDR3: CAWSVVGDTEAFF; DNA: TGTGCCTGGAGTGTCGTAGGGGACACTGAAGCTTTCTTT
J: TRBJ2-6; size: NA; V: TRBV7-9; D: NA; CDR3: CASSLARYSGANVLTF; DNA: TGTGCCAGCAGCTTAGCGCGGTACTCTGGGGCCAACGTCCTGACTTTC
J: TRBJ1-5; size: NA; V: TRBV19; D: NA; CDR3: CASSIGRGSHQPQHF; DNA: TGTGCCAGTAGTATAGGGCGCGGATCCCACCAGCCCCAGCATTTT
J: TRBJ2-7; size: NA; V: TRBV2; D: NA; CDR3: CASSEADREQYF; DNA: TGTGCCAGCAGTGAAGCCGATAGAGAGCAGTACTTC
J: TRBJ2-7; size: once; V: TRBV6-6; D: NA; CDR3: CASSYPGRIYEQYF; DNA: TGTGCCAGCAGTTACCCCGGCAGGATCTACGAGCAGTACTTC
J: TRBJ1-5; size: NA; V: TRBV2; D: TRBD1; CDR3: CASRDRGGNQPQHF; DNA: TGTGCCAGCAGAGACAGGGGAGGCAATCAGCCCCAGCATTTT
J: TRBJ2-2; size: NA; V: TRBV2; D: TRBD1; CDR3: CASSLSGQGFSGELFF; DNA: TGTGCCAGCTCCCTATCGGGACAGGGGTTTTCCGGGGAGCTGTTTTTT
J: TRBJ2-6; size: NA; V: TRBV7-3; D: NA; CDR3: CASSLRGESSGANVLTF; DNA: TGTGCCAGCAGCTTAAGGGGGGAGAGCTCTGGGGCCAACGTCCTGACTTTC
J: TRBJ2-3; size: NA; V: TRBV4-3; D: NA; CDR3: CASGTGLTKDTQYF; DNA: TGCGCCAGCGGAACGGGACTTACAAAAGATACGCAGTATTTT
J: TRBJ2-7; size: NA; V: TRBV28; D: NA; CDR3: CASSFYKHEQYF; DNA: TGTGCCAGCAGTTTTTATAAGCACGAGCAGTACTTC
J: TRBJ2-7; size: NA; V: TRBV5-5; D: NA; CDR3: CASSLVRGRGTYEQYF; DNA: TGTGCCAGCAGCTTGGTAAGGGGGAGGGGGACCTACGAGCAGTACTTC
J: TRBJ1-1; size: NA; V: TRBV19; D: NA; CDR3: CASSTRLEAFF; DNA: TGTGCCAGTAGTACCCGACTAGAGGCTTTCTTT
J: TRBJ2-7; size: NA; V: TRBV21-1; D: NA; CDR3: CASTLELAVTYEQYF; DNA: TGTGCCAGCACCCTAGAACTAGCGGTGACCTACGAGCAGTACTTC
J: TRBJ2-7; size: NA; V: TRBV9; D: TRBD2; CDR3: CASSVEDSGSYEQYF; DNA: TGTGCCAGCAGCGTAGAAGATAGCGGGAGCTACGAGCAGTACTTC
J: TRBJ1-1; size: NA; V: TRBV5-1; D: NA; CDR3: CASIGQGNTEAFF; DNA: TGCGCCAGCATTGGGCAGGGCAACACTGAAGCTTTCTTT
J: TRBJ2-3; size: once; V: TRBV28; D: TRBD2; CDR3: CASSVSGMATDTQYF; DNA: TGTGCCAGCAGCGTTAGCGGGATGGCCACAGATACGCAGTATTTT
J: TRBJ2-3; size: NA; V: TRBV7-9; D: NA; CDR3: CASSPPRGRGTDTQYF; DNA: TGTGCCAGCAGCCCGCCCCGCGGGCGGGGCACAGATACGCAGTATTTT
J: TRBJ2-3; size: few; V: TRBV27; D: TRBD1; CDR3: CASSWAGGFYTQYF; DNA: TGTGCCAGCAGTTGGGCAGGGGGCTTTTATACGCAGTATTTT
J: TRBJ2-1; size: NA; V: TRBV18; D: NA; CDR3: CASSPQGLDEQFF; DNA: TGTGCCAGCTCACCGCAGGGTTTGGATGAGCAGTTCTTC